This TCR beta chain was retrieved from a study of T cell repertoires in cytomegalovirus infection. This clonotype was counted between two and nine times. Its antigen is currently unknown. This CDR3 comprises 16 residues. V shed 7 bases and J 3 bases; nucleotides not matched to a gene: 8. Each CDR3 protein gets one entry after TCRdb re-called the reads with MiXCR. Among about 60,000 distinct CDR3 sequences listed, about 33% were seen once. The sequence derives from a human donor in good health (CMV status not recorded). Some clones in this sample may be carry-over from other donors' samples. J is TRBJ2-1 and V is TRBV12-3 or TRBV12-4; 11 bases match TRBD2. The material sequenced was PBMCs, sequenced either directly or after in vitro stimulation (not recorded which). The CDR3 region is CASNLLAGVVYNEQFF. The CDR3 DNA is TGTGCCAGCAATCTACTAGCGGGAGTGGTCTACAATGAGCAGTTCTTC.